This entry describes one T cell receptor (beta chain). Its target is unknown. The authors' processing: For the immunoSEQ data, sequences were junction-only without quality scores, so filtering differed. Method: immunoSEQ multiplex PCR; TCRdb's copy keeps in-frame clones and lacks some. V, J and clone size are those of that table, while D and trimming were read from the DNA. This table has some 650,000 clones, around 97% appearing once. The CDR3 is 15 residues long. The germline CDR1 and CDR2 sequences are MDHEN and SYDVKM. The V gene lost 4 bases and the J gene lost 4 bases, with 16 bases spanning the gap. This record comes from a study of shared clonotypes between healthy human individuals. Findings and caveats of the study: Rarefaction showed that sequencing of sorted subsets was incomplete (despite large depth).

Recent acute infections and vaccinations were absent in the healthy HIV-negative adult donors. The receptor was isolated from a woman aged 30 to 39 in good health. The sample consisted of naive CD4+ T cells sorted from blood. Specified subset: CD45RA+ positively selected. This sequence joins TRBV28 and TRBJ2-5; the D gene could be TRBD1 or TRBD2 (5 bases each). DNA for the CDR3: TGTGCCAGCAGTTCCACCGGGACCCACGGAGAGACCCAGTACTTC. The encoded protein is CASSSTGTHGETQYF.